This T cell receptor (beta chain) appears in the sequencing data of a study of glioma-infiltrating T cells listed by TCRdb under 2016. Regarding the research as a whole: The study sequenced TCR alpha- and beta-chain repertoires from glioma tissue, from non-neoplastic brain tissue and from matched peripheral blood mononuclear cells. To measure divergence between tissue and blood T-cell populations, each tissue-infiltrating repertoire was compared with the peripheral blood repertoire of the same patient. Three low-grade glioma patients, roughly eight primary glioblastoma patients, and three non-glioma patients who contributed non-neoplastic brain tissue made up the paired cohort.

What the study reported, not specific to this receptor: VJ-independent divergence between tissue and blood was lower than expected in non-neoplastic patients but higher than expected in all gliomas, particularly low-grade gliomas. Very few CDR3 sequences were found to be shared between tissue and blood, and this scarcity was attributed to high CDR3 diversity and limited sampling. Group comparisons were based on small numbers of patients: three non-neoplastic, three low-grade glioma and several glioblastoma patients.

About this clonotype: The target of this receptor is not known. No much larger clone is present one base from it, and per-base qualities are unavailable.

The germline V gene supplies CDR1 SGHDN and CDR2 FVKESK. Its CDR3 holds 16 amino acids, cysteine through phenylalanine. CDR3 DNA is the only sequence kept; it has 48 bases, read in frame from the first base. At the junction V is shortened by 1 base and J by 4 bases, with 15 bases in between. The iRepertoire nested amplicon-rescue multiplex PCR (arm-PCR) platform was used to amplify TCR alpha and beta CDR3 regions from RNA. One-step reverse transcription and amplification used about 90-450 ng of tissue mRNA or PBMC total RNA as input. Following bead purification, Illumina adapters were added by a secondary multiplex PCR, and libraries between 200 and 400 bp were gel-purified. The libraries contained internal 6-nucleotide barcodes that were used for demultiplexing. The libraries were sequenced on an Illumina MiSeq using 2x220 or 2x250 nucleotide paired-end reads. In the authors' own workflow: FLASH 1.2.11 was used to merge paired reads, and BWA-MEM then aligned the reads to the GRCh37 human genome before TRA and TRB reads were extracted. V and J assignment used an IMGT-derived reference of cassette sequences and CDR3 motifs that included pseudogenes. Reads were translated in three frames, and productive CDR3s were defined by a C…FGXG motif without stop codons. Clonotypes were defined as unique combinations of V-J cassette pair and CDR3 amino acid sequence. Reads were filtered by Hamming distance, thresholded by each sample's sequence error rate in mapped regions. The raw public data were reprocessed by TCRdb itself: fastp quality trimming at Q25, MiXCR clonotype calling, in-frame beta chains only. Entries are consolidated by CDR3 protein sequence, retaining the most common genes and DNA. In this record, the V and J calls reflect TCRdb's handling and not the investigators' own analysis. The sample table records 100,000 to 150,000 distinct CDR3 sequences; 20% to 25% of these occur just once. 27% of the sample comes from the top ten.

The source material was glioma tissue, nonneoplastic brain tissue, or PBMCs (not recorded which). Recombination joined TRBV14 with TRBJ2-3; the D gene is perhaps TRBD2, from 6 matching bases. The sequence was collected from a human donor with low-grade glioma or glioblastoma, undergoing nonglioma brain surgery, or in good health (not recorded which). CDR3 protein: CASSQGLAFLSDTQYF. At the DNA level, the sequence is TGTGCCAGCAGCCAAGGTCTAGCGTTTCTATCAGATACGCAGTATTTT.